This T cell receptor (beta chain) was captured in a study of identical twins. This CDR3 is 12 amino acids long. Germline values: CDR1 MGHDK, CDR2 SYGVNS. V lost 8 bases and J lost 2; bases outside the gene matches: 2. TCRdb ran MiXCR on the 5' RACE reads and lists one entry per CDR3 protein. The repertoire holds 250,000 or so distinct CDR3 sequences, 7.5% seen once, with around 5% in the top ten. This clonotype was detected ten times or more. These same records also appear under a second study, on yellow fever vaccine responses in identical twins.

Input material: CD8+ T cells sorted from blood. The chain combines TRBV25-1 with TRBJ1-1; 7 bases line up with TRBD1. This TCR was sampled from a woman under 30 in good health. The CDR3: CASGQANTEAFF. CDR3 nucleotide sequence: TGTGCCAGCGGACAGGCTAACACTGAAGCTTTCTTT.